Presented here are 12 T cell receptor beta chains from one specimen sequenced in a study of cytomegalovirus exposure and HLA in healthy donors. PCR amplification relied on 60 Vbeta primers (plus 13 Jbeta primers). Assay used: immunoSEQ multiplex PCR; TCRdb lists only in-frame clones, some missing. The table shows roughly 120,000 clones, with about 73% occurring only once. Sequencing was done on a sample of PBMCs. These receptors all come from a woman between 40 and 50 years old in good health and CMV-seropositive.

The gene calls are TRBV18 and TRBJ1-6; D unresolved. V gave up 2 bases and J gave up 9 bases, with 20 bases separating them. In germline, CDR1 is KGHSH, CDR2 LQKENI. The CDR3 is made up of 17 amino acids. For the CDR3, the DNA is TGTGCCAGCTCACCAGAGCCACCGACGGGCCGGGGTTCACCCCTCCACTTT. It encodes CASSPEPPTGRGSPLHF.

This chain links TRBV19 with TRBJ2-7; TRBD2 matches at 9 bases. This CDR3 has 13 residues. V trimming: 7 bases; J trimming: 3 bases; junction bases outside the gene matches: 4. CDR1 is LNHDA and CDR2 is SQIVND in the germline V gene (reference sequence). In DNA, the CDR3 is TGTGCCAGTAAGGAGCGGGGGGTCTACGAGCAGTACTTC. It yields the protein CASKERGVYEQYF.

This rearrangement joins TRBV5-1 to TRBJ1-1; tentative D call: TRBD1 (5 bases). Trimming took 2 bases from V and 4 from J, leaving 9 bases between them. Looked up from germline, CDR1 is SGHRS and CDR2 is YFSETQ. The CDR3 covers 13 residues. CDR3 region: CASSFQGGTEAFF. The CDR3 nucleotides read TGCGCCAGCAGCTTTCAGGGAGGCACTGAAGCTTTCTTT.

The rearrangement uses TRBV5-6 and TRBJ1-6, with TRBD1 matching 8 bases. There are 14 residues in the CDR3. The germline gives CDR1 SGHDT, CDR2 YYEEEE. The J segment lost 10 bases and the V segment lost 9 bases, leaving 12 bases of the junction unmatched. The DNA of the CDR3 is TGTGCCACTTCGTCAGACAGGGGCAAATCACCCCTCCACTTT. It yields the protein CATSSDRGKSPLHF. Looking up the rest from reference TRBV5-6 and TRBJ1-6 gives the full variable domain: DAGVTQSPTHLIKTRGQQVTLRCSPKSGHDTVSWYQQALGQGPQFIFQYYEEEERQRGNFPDRFSGHQFPNYSSELNVNALLLGDSALYLCATSSDRGKSPLHFGNGTRLTVT.

This clone was detected only a few times. V is TRBV9 and J is TRBJ2-7; 7 bases are a match to TRBD1. The CDR3 spans 15 residues. Germline V gene lookup returns CDR1 SGDLS and CDR2 YYNGEE. V was pared by 0 bases and J by 4 bases, with 7 bases of the junction left unmatched. DNA of the CDR3: TGTGCCAGCAGCGTAGCCGAGGGGGCGCGGTACGAGCAGTACTTC. Protein product: CASSVAEGARYEQYF.

The chain recombines TRBV7-9 with TRBJ2-1; 12 nucleotides agree with TRBD2. V was pared by 2 bases and J by 15 bases, with 14 bases of the junction left unmatched. This CDR3 comprises 16 residues. Germline assignment: CDR1 SEHNR and CDR2 FQNEAQ (reference sequence). CDR3 protein: CASSLLASGGGRRTFF. In DNA, the CDR3 is TGTGCCAGCAGCTTATTGGCTAGCGGGGGGGGGCGGAGGACGTTCTTC.

The rearrangement uses TRBV5-1 and TRBJ1-2; TRBD1 might be the D (5 bases). Germline V gene data show CDR1 as SGHRS and CDR2 as YFSETQ. V was trimmed by 1 base and J by 5 bases, leaving 9 bases between them. This CDR3 spans 13 amino acids. The CDR3 here is CASSLNQGYGYTF. As DNA, the CDR3 is TGCGCCAGCAGCTTGAATCAGGGTTATGGCTACACCTTC. The entire variable domain, with the rest obtained from reference TRBV5-1 and TRBJ1-2, is as follows: KAGVTQTPRYLIKTRGQQVTLSCSPISGHRSVSWYQQTPGQGLQFLFEYFSETQRNKGNFPGRFSGRQFSNSRSEMNVSTLELGDSALYLCASSLNQGYGYTFGSGTRLTVV.

The gene calls are TRBV13 and TRBJ1-2, with D tentatively TRBD1 (5 bases). This CDR3 region has 14 residues. Germline V lookup: CDR1 PRHDT, CDR2 FYEKMQ (reference sequence). Deletions cut 5 bases from V and 4 bases from J, with 14 bases between. Written as DNA, the CDR3 is TGTGCCAGCAGCCCTCAGGGACTCCTCTATGGCTACACCTTC. Translating gives CASSPQGLLYGYTF.

This clone has a handful of counts. This sequence joins TRBV7-3 and TRBJ1-1; D not resolved. V shed 3 bases and J shed 1 base, with 6 bases lying between them. The germline V gene has CDR1 SGHTA and CDR2 FQGTGA. This CDR3 spans 13 amino acids. CDR3 sequence reads: CASSFHRNTEAFF. The CDR3 coding sequence is TGTGCCAGCAGCTTTCACAGGAACACTGAAGCTTTCTTT.

The V gene is TRBV7-6, the J gene TRBJ2-1; the D gene is possibly TRBD2 (6 bases). Germline CDR1 and CDR2: SGHVS and FNYEAQ. The CDR3 length is 11 residues. Trimming removed 5 bases at V and 10 bases at J, with 9 bases between. The CDR3 DNA reads TGTGCCAGCAGCCGGAGGGAAGAGCAGTTCTTC. Its translation: CASSRREEQFF.

The chain employs TRBV29-1 and TRBJ1-1; perhaps TRBD1 as D (6 bases). Germline values: CDR1 SQVTM, CDR2 ANQGSEA. The CDR3 is 13 amino acids. The ends were cut back, 4 bases at V and 0 bases at J, with 9 bases in the middle. CDR3 sequence reads: CSVGTVMNTEAFF. CDR3 nucleotide sequence: TGCAGCGTTGGGACAGTCATGAACACTGAAGCTTTCTTT.

The CDR3 protein is CASSRKGTSGDITDTQYF. In DNA form, the CDR3 reads TGTGCCAGCAGCCGAAAAGGGACTAGCGGGGATATCACAGATACGCAGTATTTT. This chain links TRBV4-2 with TRBJ2-3; 13 positions agree with TRBD2. This CDR3 spans 18 amino acids. With 4 bases clipped from V and 2 bases from J, the junction kept 9 bases outside the gene matches. Germline CDR1 reads LGHNA; CDR2 reads YNFKEQ.